The entry below describes one TCR beta chain. The antigen is not known. The record originates from a study of early T cells in non-severe SARS-CoV-2 infection. Study at large: From unsorted whole blood, bulk RNA was sequenced, and the chains remained unpaired. Study-level results: Matching against VDJdb likely underestimated virus-specific expansions, favoring anti-spike CD8.

The germline V gene encodes CDR1 SEHNR and CDR2 FQNEAQ (reference sequence). Trimming removed 2 bases from V and 8 bases from J; junction bases left unmatched: 7. This CDR3 is built from 16 residues. TCRdb called the 5' RACE reads again in MiXCR, with one record for every CDR3 protein. The sample holds some 100,000 distinct CDR3 sequences, about 15% seen once. The receptor's source is an adult who was a healthcare worker with PCR-confirmed SARS-CoV-2 infection or an uninfected control (not recorded which). Sequenced sample: whole blood. The chain uses TRBV7-9 and TRBJ1-6; 9 bases line up with TRBD1. In DNA form, the CDR3 reads TGTGCCAGCAGCTTATACTACAGGGGGCTTGATTCACCCCTCCACTTT. It translates to CASSLYYRGLDSPLHF.